This is a list of T cell receptor beta chains from one sample in a study of T cells in Graves' hyperthyroidism and ophthalmopathy. TCRdb passed the multiplex PCR reads through MiXCR, listing each CDR3 protein once. Of some 570,000 distinct CDR3 sequences listed, around 14% are singletons. Sequenced input: blood. The source of these receptors is a woman aged 18-35 years with Graves' ophthalmopathy. The conserved cysteine and the conserved F or W are not part of the CDR3 here. Some rows have no size entry. The others give once, few or many, or a class for an expanded clone.

clone size,V gene,J gene,CDR3 protein
many,TRBV28,TRBJ1-1,ASSLFDRNTEAF
many,TRBV2,TRBJ2-1,ASSEASRGAGGGYNEQF
.,TRBV19,TRBJ1-1,ASSISGTRNTEAF
many,TRBV3-1,TRBJ2-1,ASSPVYNEQF
.,TRBV4-3,TRBJ1-2,ASSHHSGTGGNGYT
few,TRBV11-3,TRBJ2-7,ASSLVVWGFTYEQY
many,TRBV30,TRBJ2-1,AWSVSSRDEQF
few,TRBV4-3,TRBJ2-2,ASSQGISGRGTGELF
many,TRBV28,TRBJ2-2,ASSSWTENTGELF
many,TRBV5-8,TRBJ1-1,ASSYTDRDWNTEAF
.,TRBV19,TRBJ2-7,ASSKSGIHSYEQY
.,TRBV27,TRBJ1-1,ASRSALGRENTEAF
many,TRBV30,TRBJ1-1,AWSEPYRAMKNTEAF
once,TRBV19,TRBJ1-2,ASSPVRGDYGYT
.,TRBV6-2/TRBV6-3,TRBJ2-1,ASSADRDSYNEQF
.,TRBV9,TRBJ1-5,ASSVADNQPQH
many,TRBV29-1,TRBJ2-7,SVVGSTYEQY